One and the same sample provided the 32 T cell receptor beta chains below, sequenced in a study of graft-versus-host responses after intestinal transplantation (dated by TCRdb to the early 2020s). The method behind the library was the immunoSEQ multiplex PCR assay. This immuneACCESS table, as held by TCRdb, lists in-frame sequences with V and J called but not all clones. Of the missing ones, under half trace to an unresolved V gene in checked studies; the others have no known cause. The sample has roughly 70,000 clones on record, 84% of them singletons. The ten largest clones capture less than 0.45% of the sample. Their recognized antigens are unknown. The sample's time point label is to be understood as: cells obtained before transplantation from donor or recipient. The sequencing here drew on unstimulated CD4+ T cells sorted from spleen or lymph node cells, taken before transplant. The receptor source for this set is a human donor who was the organ donor for an intestinal transplant.

The V gene is TRBV5-1, the J gene TRBJ1-1; the match to TRBD1 covers 9 bases. J gave up 4 bases and V 4 bases, and 8 bases lay outside the gene matches. The CDR3 contains 15 residues. CDR1 and CDR2 (germline): SGHRS, YFSETQ. CDR3 sequence: CASSPMGQGGTEAFF. CDR3 DNA: TGCGCCAGCAGCCCCATGGGACAGGGCGGCACTGAAGCTTTCTTT.

This chain connects TRBV6-6 to TRBJ2-5; 9 positions match TRBD2. In germline, CDR1 is MNHNY, CDR2 SVGAGI (reference sequence). Unmatched junction bases numbered 11, after V lost 4 bases and J lost 5 bases. The CDR3 spans 16 residues. The chain's CDR3 is CASSSELAGGRETQYF. The CDR3 nucleotides are TGTGCCAGCAGTTCGGAACTCGCGGGGGGGCGTGAGACCCAGTACTTC.

V gene TRBV5-4 combines with J gene TRBJ2-7, with D tentatively TRBD2 (6 bases). V gave up 0 bases and J gave up 0 bases, with 10 bases separating them. Germline values: CDR1 SGHNT, CDR2 YYREEE (reference sequence). The CDR3 spans 15 residues. The CDR3 loop reads CASSLGSGSSYEQYV. Written as DNA, the CDR3 is TGTGCCAGCAGCTTGGGTAGCGGAAGCTCCTACGAGCAGTACGTC.

This clone was observed a few times. This chain connects TRBV10-3 to TRBJ1-6; TRBD1 agrees at 8 bases. CDR1 is ENHRY and CDR2 is SYGVKD in the germline V gene. The CDR3 totals 13 residues. Trimming removed 8 bases from V and 5 bases from J; junction bases left unmatched: 2. The CDR3 DNA reads as TGTGCCATCCCAGGGGGCAATAATTCACCCCTCCACTTT. As protein: CAIPGGNNSPLHF.

The chain carries TRBV27 and TRBJ2-1; 9 positions agree with TRBD1. CDR1 MNHEY and CDR2 SMNVEV come from the germline V gene (reference sequence). The CDR3 extends over 16 amino acids. V shed 6 bases and J 4 bases; nucleotides not matched to a gene: 10. The CDR3 DNA follows: TGTGCCAGCAGCCCCCGGGGACAGGGTTTATACAATGAGCAGTTCTTC. This gives the protein CASSPRGQGLYNEQFF.

The chain joins TRBV28 to TRBJ2-1; TRBD2 matches at 7 bases. J gave up 0 bases and V 6 bases, and 8 bases lay outside the gene matches. The CDR3 is 16 amino acids. Looked up from germline, CDR1 is MDHEN and CDR2 is SYDVKM. CDR3 sequence (DNA): TGTGCCAGCAGACTAGCGAGGGCGAGCTCCTACAATGAGCAGTTCTTC. It yields the protein CASRLARASSYNEQFF.

This rearrangement joins TRBV2 to TRBJ1-5, with 8 nucleotides matching TRBD1. V shed 9 bases, J shed 4 bases, and the junction held 5 bases outside the gene matches. Germline-derived CDR1 and CDR2 are SNHLY and FYNNEI. CDR3 length: 13 amino acids. DNA for the CDR3: TGTGCCAGTAAGACAGGGGAGAATCAGCCCCAGCATTTT. Translating gives CASKTGENQPQHF.

V is TRBV2 and J is TRBJ2-7; maybe TRBD2 (6 bases). CDR1 and CDR2 from the germline V gene are SNHLY and FYNNEI. V was shortened by 2 bases and J by 4 bases, with 9 bases between the two germline ends. This CDR3 is 13 amino acids long. In nucleotides, the CDR3 is TGTGCCAGCAGTGAACGGGGGACTTACGAGCAGTACGTC. Its translation: CASSERGTYEQYV.

The chain uses TRBV28 and TRBJ2-3, with D tentatively TRBD1 (5 bases). The V gene's germline CDR1 is MDHEN and CDR2 SYDVKM. V was cut by 6 bases and J by 3 bases, with 19 bases left in between. CDR3 length equals 16 residues. In DNA form, the CDR3 reads TGTGCCAGCAGAAACGCGCCAGGGTGGAGAACAGATACGCAGTATTTT. It yields the protein CASRNAPGWRTDTQYF.

The V call is TRBV30, the J call TRBJ2-5; D is undetermined. This CDR3 contains 13 residues. The V gene lost 0 bases and the J gene lost 2 bases, with 7 bases spanning the gap. The germline CDR1 and CDR2 sequences are GTSNPN and SVGIG (reference sequence). The CDR3 region is CAWSVLEQETQYF. In DNA form, the CDR3 reads TGTGCCTGGAGTGTATTAGAGCAAGAGACCCAGTACTTC.

V usage is TRBV9 and J usage is TRBJ1-6; D not certain. The germline V gene has CDR1 SGDLS and CDR2 YYNGEE. This CDR3 region has 13 residues. The V end lost 0 bases, the J end lost 14 bases, and 12 bases lay between the germline ends. CDR3 DNA sequence: TGTGCCAGCAGCGTAGGCGACGGCGGGACCCTCCACTTT. It translates to CASSVGDGGTLHF.

The chain recombines TRBV10-3 with TRBJ2-1; D might be TRBD2 (6 bases). Germline CDR1 is ENHRY and CDR2 is SYGVKD. The V gene lost 8 bases and the J gene lost 10 bases, with 12 bases spanning the gap. The CDR3 extends over 11 amino acids. The DNA of the CDR3 is TGTGCCATCGATCAGGGAGGCGAGCAGTTCTTC. As protein: CAIDQGGEQFF.

The chain uses TRBV28 and TRBJ1-6, with 8 bases aligning to TRBD1. V was clipped by 6 bases and J by 10 bases; unmatched bases: 8. CDR3 size: 14 residues. Germline V gives CDR1 MDHEN, CDR2 SYDVKM. Written as DNA, the CDR3 is TGTGCCAGCAGATCAGGGGGCAGTAGGTCACCCCTCCACTTT. This gives the protein CASRSGGSRSPLHF. Variable domain in full (rest from reference TRBV28 and TRBJ1-6): DVKVTQSSRYLVKRTGEKVFLECVQDMDHENMFWYRQDPGLGLRLIYFSYDVKMKEKGDIPEGYSVSREKKERFSLILESASTNQTSMYLCASRSGGSRSPLHFGNGTRLTVT.

The V and J genes are TRBV4-3 and TRBJ1-5, with 7 bases matching TRBD1. CDR1 is LGHNA and CDR2 is YSLEER in the germline V gene. J gave up 2 bases and V 0 bases, and 7 bases lay outside the gene matches. This CDR3 region has 17 residues. CDR3 nucleotide sequence: TGCGCCAGCAGCCAAGAATTGACAGGGCGTGGCAATCAGCCCCAGCATTTT. It encodes CASSQELTGRGNQPQHF.

The chain joins TRBV18 to TRBJ2-1; TRBD2 agrees at 9 bases. The germline V gene encodes CDR1 KGHSH and CDR2 LQKENI. The V gene end was trimmed by 3 bases and the J gene end by 2 bases; junction bases not matched to a gene: 2. This CDR3 comprises 15 residues. As DNA, the CDR3 is TGTGCCAGCTCACCGCGGGAGGGGGCCTACAATGAGCAGTTCTTC. This codes for CASSPREGAYNEQFF.

This clone was observed a handful of times. The chain links TRBV6-1 to TRBJ2-7, with D possibly TRBD1 on 6 matching bases. Germline-derived CDR1 and CDR2 are MNHNS and SASEGT. The V and J ends lost 6 bases and 3 bases respectively, with 15 bases between them. CDR3 length: 14 amino acids. CDR3 protein: CASSRLTGGYEQYV. The CDR3 nucleotides read TGTGCCAGCAGCAGATTGACAGGAGGCTACGAGCAGTACGTC.

The genes are TRBV4-2 and TRBJ2-7, with 10 nucleotides matching TRBD2. Germline CDR1 is LGHNA and CDR2 is YNFKEQ. The V and J ends lost 0 bases and 2 bases, in that order; junction bases with no gene match: 4. The CDR3 contains 16 residues. CDR3 bases: TGTGCCAGCAGCCAAGATGCCAGCGGGGGGGCCTACGAGCAGTACGTC. This gives the protein CASSQDASGGAYEQYV.

The gene calls are TRBV18 and TRBJ2-3, with 10 bases that match TRBD2. This CDR3 region has 16 residues. With 2 bases clipped from V and 2 bases from J, the junction kept 4 bases outside the gene matches. The germline V gene encodes CDR1 KGHSH and CDR2 LQKENI. CDR3 DNA sequence: TGTGCCAGCTCACCATTGAGCGGGGGGGACACAGATACGCAGTATTTT. Its protein product is CASSPLSGGDTDTQYF.

V is TRBV7-9 and J is TRBJ1-6, with 7 bases matching TRBD1. Germline assignment: CDR1 SEHNR and CDR2 FQNEAQ (reference sequence). Trimming at V came to 8 bases and at J to 10 bases, leaving 8 bases not matched to a gene. The CDR3 is made up of 13 amino acids. Here the CDR3 reads CASAQGMGSPLHF. CDR3 DNA: TGTGCCAGCGCACAGGGGATGGGATCACCCCTCCACTTT.

The chain recombines TRBV7-2 with TRBJ2-3; 12 bases line up with TRBD2. The CDR3 runs to 16 residues. V was clipped by 1 base and J by 6 bases; unmatched bases: 5. Per the germline V gene, CDR1 is SGHTA and CDR2 is FQGNSA. The CDR3 here is CASSLDPSGGADTQYF. In DNA form, the CDR3 reads TGTGCCAGCAGCTTAGATCCTAGCGGGGGGGCGGATACGCAGTATTTT.

The chain uses TRBV6-1 and TRBJ1-1; D is perhaps TRBD1 (6 bases). Germline V gives CDR1 MNHNS, CDR2 SASEGT. The CDR3 extends over 13 amino acids. With 7 bases removed from V and 1 base from J, the gap between germline ends came to 10 bases. The CDR3 DNA sequence: TGTGCCAGCACCCGGGACAAGAACACTGAAGCTTTCTTT. Protein sequence: CASTRDKNTEAFF.

The V call is TRBV6-5, the J call TRBJ2-2; D is unresolved. Germline V gives CDR1 MNHEY, CDR2 SVGAGI. The CDR3 contains 12 residues. V gave up 2 bases and J gave up 6 bases, with 4 bases separating them. This chain's CDR3 is CASSYVAGELFF. CDR3 nucleotides: TGTGCCAGCAGTTACGTCGCCGGGGAGCTGTTTTTT.

The J gene is TRBJ2-1, the V gene TRBV19, with D hard to call. The CDR3 totals 11 residues. Between the trimmed V and J ends, which lost 4 bases and 7 bases, there was a span of 5 bases. The germline V gene has CDR1 LNHDA and CDR2 SQIVND (reference sequence). The CDR3 region is CASSSENEQFF. The DNA of the CDR3 is TGTGCCAGTAGTAGCGAGAATGAGCAGTTCTTC.

V and J are TRBV19 and TRBJ1-1, with unresolved D. V lost 5 bases, J lost 0 bases, and 13 bases lay in between. The CDR3 loop spans 15 amino acids. The germline gives CDR1 LNHDA, CDR2 SQIVND (reference sequence). In nucleotides, the CDR3 is TGTGCCAGTAGTCGGGAAAGCTCCATGAACACTGAAGCTTTCTTT. Its protein product is CASSRESSMNTEAFF.

CDR3 sequence reads: CAWSLGGPDSNQPQHF. CDR3 bases: TGTGCCTGGAGTTTGGGGGGGCCTGATAGCAATCAGCCCCAGCATTTT. The chain joins TRBV30 to TRBJ1-5; D might be TRBD1 (6 bases). The germline V and J ends were trimmed by 2 bases and 0 bases, with 14 bases remaining between them. Germline CDR1 and CDR2: GTSNPN and SVGIG (reference sequence). The CDR3 is 16 amino acids.

The chain recombines TRBV4-1 with TRBJ2-1; TRBD1 aligns across 7 bases. The CDR3 spans 17 residues. Germline V CDR1 and CDR2: MGHRA, YSYEKL. V lost 2 bases to trimming and J lost 3 bases; unmatched junction nucleotides: 10. CDR3 nucleotide sequence: TGCGCCAGCAGCCAATCACACTCGACAGGGCACTACAATGAGCAGTTCTTC. Translated, it gives CASSQSHSTGHYNEQFF.

The chain combines TRBV21-1 with TRBJ2-7; TRBD1 is the table's D call, not checked against the DNA. TRBV21-1 is deemed a pseudogene. The CDR3 contains 19 residues. In DNA form, the CDR3 reads TGTGCCAGCAGCAAAGAGGAGACAGGCCTCTCACAGCCATTCTACGAGCAGTACGTC. The encoded protein is CASSKEETGLSQPFYEQYV.

The V and J genes are TRBV11-2 and TRBJ2-7; TRBD2 aligns across 10 bases. V shed 5 bases, J shed 9 bases, and the junction held 19 bases outside the gene matches. There are 17 residues in the CDR3. Per the germline V gene, CDR1 is SGHAT and CDR2 is FQNNGV. The CDR3: CASSPTPNSGGTTLQYV. Written as DNA, the CDR3 is TGTGCCAGCAGCCCCACCCCCAATAGCGGGGGGACGACCTTGCAGTACGTC.

The rearrangement uses TRBV5-1 and TRBJ2-1; 8 bases line up with TRBD2. Germline CDR1 is SGHRS and CDR2 is YFSETQ. The CDR3 is made up of 16 amino acids. J gave up 0 bases and V 5 bases, and 7 bases lay outside the gene matches. The CDR3 is CASRSGGAGSYNEQFF. The CDR3 nucleotides read TGCGCCAGCAGGTCCGGGGGGGCGGGCTCCTACAATGAGCAGTTCTTC.

This sequence joins TRBV18 and TRBJ1-6; D perhaps matches TRBD1 (6 bases). Germline CDR1 is KGHSH and CDR2 is LQKENI. V lost 4 bases and J lost 7, with 23 bases in between. This CDR3 contains 18 residues. CDR3 nucleotide sequence: TGTGCCAGCTCACGCCAGTCGGGCTCCGGGACAAGAAATTCACCCCTCCACTTT. Protein sequence: CASSRQSGSGTRNSPLHF.

The CDR3 region has the DNA TGCGCCAGCAGCCAAGTTACGGGGAACAATGAGCAGTTCTTC. It is translated as CASSQVTGNNEQFF. This chain joins TRBV4-3 and TRBJ2-1, with D possibly matching TRBD2 (5 bases). The germline gives CDR1 LGHNA, CDR2 YSLEER. Trimming left V 1 base short and J 5 bases short, with 9 bases between. The CDR3 consists of 14 residues.

This clone showed up just once. The chain employs TRBV10-3 and TRBJ2-5; tentatively, D is TRBD2 (6 bases). The germline V gene has CDR1 ENHRY and CDR2 SYGVKD. Trimming removed 9 bases at V and 5 bases at J, with 16 bases between. CDR3 length: 13 residues. CDR3 protein: CAIPGLEGETQYF. The CDR3 nucleotides read TGTGCCATTCCGGGACTTGAGGGGGAGACCCAGTACTTC.